This T cell receptor beta chain was identified in a study of blood T cell repertoires in COVID-19. Study as a whole: Samples representing acute and convalescent COVID-19 were sourced from the United States, Italy and Spain. PBMCs, B-cell-depleted T cells, or T cells were the source of the cDNA or gDNA that made up the material.

Authors' analysis steps: Reference gene primers were amplified, and this amplification served to estimate nucleated cell counts. Method: immunoSEQ multiplex PCR; TCRdb's copy keeps in-frame clones and lacks some. V, J and clone size derive from that table, while D and trimming were established from the DNA sequence. Of approximately 260,000 clones in the sample, roughly 87% are singletons; the top ten hold 7.2%. With 8 bases clipped from V and 4 bases from J, the junction kept 16 bases outside the gene matches. Germline CDR1 SNHLY, CDR2 FYNNEI. This CDR3 has 17 amino acids. This chain links TRBV2 with TRBJ2-1; 8 bases align to TRBD2. Sequencing input: peripheral blood. This TCR was sampled from a man in his 60s who had recovered from COVID-19. Written as DNA, the CDR3 is TGTGCCAGCCACCCCGAGAAGGGGACTAGATCTTACAATGAGCAGTTCTTC. Translating gives CASHPEKGTRSYNEQFF.